This TCR beta chain was captured by sequencing in a study of cytomegalovirus exposure and HLA in healthy donors. A multiplex PCR was run with 60 Vbeta primers and 13 Jbeta primers. Sequencing was performed with immunoSEQ multiplex PCR; in TCRdb, only in-frame clones are kept and a portion is missing. The repertoire holds about 200,000 clones, with 75% to 85% as singletons. Notes on this clone: Antigen unknown.

General observations from the study: Per a later analysis, 18,000 or so TCR beta sequences showed association with HLA alleles at 0.05 false discovery rate.

Trimming removed 8 bases from V and 6 bases from J; junction bases left unmatched: 3. The germline V gene encodes CDR1 SNHLY and CDR2 FYNNEI. The CDR3 length is 11 residues. Source material: PBMCs. The rearrangement links TRBV2 to TRBJ2-7; TRBD1 aligns across 8 bases. This TCR came from a woman aged 40 to 50 in good health and CMV-seronegative. Here the CDR3 reads CASGTGFEQYF. The CDR3, as DNA: TGTGCCAGCGGGACAGGATTCGAGCAGTACTTC.